This T cell receptor beta chain was retrieved from a study of shared clonotypes between healthy human individuals. All of the donors resided in Nashville, Tennessee, and each was a Caucasian adult. In the study's own analysis: Filtering was not the same, since immunoSEQ gave junction-only sequences without quality scores. The table came from immunoSEQ multiplex PCR; TCRdb's copy has only in-frame clones and leaves some out. The V and J calls and the clone size are those of that table, but D and trimming were determined from the DNA. Among around 1,100,000 clones listed, 60% to 85% were seen once. As to this clone: As yet, its antigen is unknown.

Whole-study results and caveats: The naive CD4 repertoires of a handful of donors were compared, and around 5.1% of clonotypes were shared.

The sample comprised memory CD4+ T cells from PBMCs. Documented subset: CD45RA-negative fraction. This TCR was sampled from a man younger than 35 in good health. Some clones in this sample may be carry-over from other donors' samples.

Written as DNA, the CDR3 is TGTGCCAGCAGCTTAGACAGGGGAAGCTCCTACGAGCAGTACTTC. It is translated as CASSLDRGSSYEQYF. The genes are TRBV7-8 and TRBJ2-7, with 7 bases aligning to TRBD1. CDR3 length: 15 amino acids. The ends lost 1 base at V and 0 bases at J; junction bases unmatched: 3. Germline V gene lookup returns CDR1 SGHVS and CDR2 FQNEAQ.